This passage covers 19 T cell receptor beta chains from one sample sequenced in a study of T cells in localized non-small cell lung cancer. Libraries were prepared by immunoSEQ multiplex PCR; TCRdb keeps only in-frame clonotypes and omits some of them. The data show approximately 150,000 clones, around 90% seen once. The sequences come from peripheral blood, collected before any cancer treatment. The receptors shown here come from a female donor older than 55 with stage I lung adenocarcinoma.

In DNA form, the CDR3 reads TGTGCCAGCACCCCTGCCGCGGGACCAGCAGAGACCCAGTACTTC. It translates to CASTPAAGPAETQYF. This sequence joins TRBV7-3 and TRBJ2-5, with TRBD2 as a possible D gene (6 bases). V was pared by 7 bases and J by 4 bases, with 19 bases between. The V gene's germline CDR1 is SGHTA and CDR2 FQGTGA. CDR3 length: 15 amino acids.

The chain links TRBV9 to TRBJ2-1; unclear D gene. V was pared by 4 bases and J by 4 bases, with 15 bases between. Germline values: CDR1 SGDLS, CDR2 YYNGEE. The CDR3 runs 15 residues. CDR3: CASSIHDGRYNEQFF. In DNA form, the CDR3 reads TGTGCCAGCAGCATTCACGATGGACGTTACAATGAGCAGTTCTTC. Drawing the rest from reference TRBV9 and TRBJ2-1, the complete variable domain is DSGVTQTPKHLITATGQRVTLRCSPRSGDLSVYWYQQSLDQGLQFLIQYYNGEERAKGNILERFSAQQFPDLHSELNLSSLELGDSALYFCASSIHDGRYNEQFFGPGTRLTVL.

The CDR3 bases are TGCGCCAGCAGCCCCCGCGGGGCTAGCGGGACCTACGAGCAGTACTTC. Protein sequence: CASSPRGASGTYEQYF. The chain joins TRBV5-1 to TRBJ2-7; 9 bases fit TRBD2. Germline V lookup: CDR1 SGHRS, CDR2 YFSETQ. V was pared by 4 bases and J by 2 bases, with 10 bases of the junction left unmatched. The CDR3 is 16 amino acids.

The chain carries TRBV7-8 and TRBJ2-1; D may be TRBD1 (6 bases). V was clipped by 3 bases and J by 9 bases, with 24 bases between them. Germline CDR1 SGHVS, CDR2 FQNEAQ. The length of the CDR3 is 17 residues. In nucleotides, the CDR3 is TGTGCCAGCAGCTTTATGGGGGTGGGGACACCTTGGAGTGAGCAGTTCTTC. Protein product: CASSFMGVGTPWSEQFF.

This clone has just one count. This rearrangement joins TRBV6-5 to TRBJ2-7; D possibly uses TRBD1 or TRBD2 (5 bases each). Germline V gene lookup returns CDR1 MNHEY and CDR2 SVGAGI. The CDR3 loop spans 14 amino acids. Trimming stripped 6 bases from V and 2 bases from J, with 14 bases between. The CDR3 coding sequence is TGTGCCAGCAGCGGGACCGTAGGACCCTACGAGCAGTACTTC. Translating gives CASSGTVGPYEQYF.

The chain recombines TRBV2 with TRBJ1-2; no clear D. Germline-derived CDR1 and CDR2 are SNHLY and FYNNEI. The CDR3 runs to 15 residues. V was clipped by 0 bases and J by 5 bases, with 13 bases between them. The CDR3 nucleotides are TGTGCCAGCAGTGAAGCCGGCAGCTGGGAGTATGGCTACACCTTC. Its translation is CASSEAGSWEYGYTF.

The rearrangement joins TRBV11-2 to TRBJ1-1; the D is unclear. Deletions cut 0 bases from V and 11 bases from J, with 19 bases between. Per germline, CDR1 SGHAT and CDR2 FQNNGV. This CDR3 has 15 amino acids. Here the CDR3 DNA reads TGTGCCAGCAGCTTAGAGGGGAGCCCCCCCCGCAGGGCTTTCTTT. Translating gives CASSLEGSPPRRAFF.

V is TRBV25-1 and J is TRBJ2-7; D is unclear. The CDR3 runs 11 residues. Germline CDR1 reads MGHDK; CDR2 reads SYGVNS. V was cut by 6 bases and J by 4 bases, with 7 bases left in between. CDR3 sequence: CASSGGYEQYF. The CDR3 DNA reads as TGTGCCAGCAGCGGCGGATACGAGCAGTACTTC.

The chain has TRBV7-9 and TRBJ2-7, with D perhaps TRBD1 (6 bases). CDR1 is SEHNR, CDR2 FQNEAQ, per germline (reference sequence). This CDR3 contains 12 residues. Trimming took 11 bases from V and 3 from J, leaving 14 bases between them. CDR3: CAGRGGNYEQYF. The CDR3 coding sequence is TGTGCCGGAAGAGGGGGTAACTACGAGCAGTACTTC.

Only one count was recorded for this clone. The rearrangement uses TRBV6-5 and TRBJ2-1; 7 nucleotides agree with TRBD1. With V trimmed by 0 bases and J by 6 bases, 2 bases remained unmatched. Germline loops: CDR1 MNHEY, CDR2 SVGAGI. This CDR3 is 14 amino acids long. CDR3 in amino acids: CASSYSEGANEQFF. CDR3 nucleotides: TGTGCCAGCAGTTACTCAGAGGGGGCCAATGAGCAGTTCTTC.

This clone has a single count. The gene calls are TRBV7-3 and TRBJ2-3; D is possibly TRBD1 (6 bases). This CDR3 contains 18 residues. The germline CDR1 and CDR2 sequences are SGHTA and FQGTGA. Trimming left V 4 bases short and J 0 bases short, with 20 bases between. As DNA, the CDR3 is TGTGCCAGCAGCTCCCTCCTGACAGGATCCACTAGCACAGATACGCAGTATTTT. Translation: CASSSLLTGSTSTDTQYF.

CDR3: CASTSGTGVTGELFF. The CDR3 region has the DNA TGTGCCAGCACCTCCGGGACAGGGGTTACCGGGGAGCTGTTTTTT. The chain couples TRBV27 to TRBJ2-2; 10 bases match TRBD1. The germline CDR1 and CDR2 sequences are MNHEY and SMNVEV (reference sequence). This CDR3 has 15 amino acids. Losses at the gene ends were 7 bases for V and 5 bases for J; bases not matched to a gene: 7.

The chain links TRBV27 to TRBJ2-3; 9 bases are shared with TRBD2. Trimming removed 3 bases from V and 6 bases from J; junction bases left unmatched: 10. The germline CDR1 and CDR2 sequences are MNHEY and SMNVEV (reference sequence). The CDR3 is made up of 16 amino acids. The CDR3 DNA reads TGTGCCAGCAGTTTTGAGGCTAGCGGGAAGGGCGATACGCAGTATTTT. Amino acids: CASSFEASGKGDTQYF.

This clone was seen only a few times. The V call is TRBV6-6, the J call TRBJ1-1; 7 nucleotides line up with TRBD1. This CDR3 contains 15 residues. Germline loops: CDR1 MNHNY, CDR2 SVGAGI (reference sequence). Trimming removed 6 bases from V and 1 base from J; junction bases left unmatched: 8. Here the CDR3 reads CASRVEQGRNTEAFF. The CDR3 DNA reads as TGTGCCAGCAGAGTTGAACAGGGGCGGAACACTGAAGCTTTCTTT.

The chain recombines TRBV11-2 with TRBJ1-1, with 7 bases matching TRBD1. The V and J ends lost 6 bases and 7 bases, in that order; junction bases with no gene match: 8. Germline-derived CDR1 and CDR2 are SGHAT and FQNNGV. The CDR3 sequence is 13 residues long. CDR3 sequence reads: CASRSGQRLEAFF. CDR3 nucleotides: TGTGCCAGCAGATCGGGACAGAGACTTGAAGCTTTCTTT.

This chain uses TRBV13 with TRBJ1-2; tentative D call: TRBD1 (6 bases). V was trimmed by 2 bases and J by 3 bases, leaving 7 bases between them. Per germline, CDR1 PRHDT and CDR2 FYEKMQ (reference sequence). The CDR3 extends over 13 amino acids. In DNA form, the CDR3 reads TGTGCCAGCAGCTTAAGGGGGGACTATGGCTACACCTTC. This gives the protein CASSLRGDYGYTF.

This clone occurred a few times. J is TRBJ2-7 and V is TRBV29-1, with D possibly being TRBD1 (6 bases). V was clipped by 3 bases and J by 2 bases, with 11 bases between them. Germline loops: CDR1 SQVTM, CDR2 ANQGSEA. The CDR3 runs 13 residues. The CDR3 sequence is CSVDQGFPYEQYF. For the CDR3, the DNA is TGCAGCGTTGACCAGGGGTTTCCCTACGAGCAGTACTTC.

The chain is built from TRBV5-4 and TRBJ2-1; D may be TRBD1 or TRBD2 (6 bases each). Germline V CDR1 and CDR2: SGHNT, YYREEE (reference sequence). Trimming pared 0 bases from V and 6 bases from J, leaving 13 bases between. The CDR3 is 15 amino acids. The CDR3 reads CASSLDGGGINEQFF. The CDR3 DNA sequence: TGTGCCAGCAGCTTGGATGGAGGGGGGATCAATGAGCAGTTCTTC.

This clone was seen just once. This chain links TRBV2 with TRBJ2-1; 8 nucleotides match TRBD2. CDR1 is SNHLY, CDR2 FYNNEI, per germline. The V gene end was trimmed by 6 bases and the J gene end by 6 bases; junction bases not matched to a gene: 7. This CDR3 comprises 14 residues. The CDR3 DNA reads as TGTGCCAGCAGAAGGCTAGCGGGTCTCAATGAGCAGTTCTTC. Amino acid sequence: CASRRLAGLNEQFF.